The 9 T cell receptor beta chains below come from one sample, sequenced in a study of blood T cells in healthy people across ages. Sample-barcoded 5' priming and a J-beta primer mix drove a second PCR of about 6 to 12 cycles. MiXCR, applied by TCRdb to the 5' RACE reads, yields one record per CDR3 protein. The sample holds 1.5 million to 1.8 million distinct CDR3 sequences; approximately 42% are singletons and the top ten take around 4%. The sample taken for sequencing was blood. The receptors here all came from a young woman in good health.

The rearrangement joins TRBV27 to TRBJ2-7; D not resolved. The J call may be incorrect, as the DNA end agrees better with TRBJ2-5. The CDR3 sequence is 13 residues long. Germline loops: CDR1 MNHEY, CDR2 SMNVEV (reference sequence). CDR3 DNA sequence: TGTGCCAGCAGAATAAGCGAAAGAGAGACCCAGTACTTC. Its protein is CASRISERETQYF.

This clonotype has just a few counts. The chain has TRBV27 and TRBJ2-5, with 11 bases fitting TRBD2. The J call may be incorrect, as the DNA end agrees better with TRBJ2-7. This CDR3 is built from 16 residues. Germline loops: CDR1 MNHEY, CDR2 SMNVEV (reference sequence). Written as DNA, the CDR3 is TGTGCCAGCAGTTTATTAACTAGCGGGGGTAGTTACGAGCAGTACTTC. As protein: CASSLLTSGGSYEQYF.

This chain connects TRBV9 to TRBJ1-1, with D maybe TRBD1 (5 bases). Germline assignment: CDR1 SGDLS and CDR2 YYNGEE. Deletions cut 4 bases from V and 4 bases from J, with 17 bases between. The CDR3 is 15 residues long. CDR3 region: CASSSRGRGRTEAFF. DNA of the CDR3: TGTGCCAGCAGCTCACGGGGAAGGGGACGCACTGAAGCTTTCTTT.

This clonotype was seen repeatedly, ten times or more. V gene TRBV11-2 combines with J gene TRBJ1-3, with D possibly matching TRBD1 (5 bases). Trimming shortened V by 7 bases and J by 0 bases, and 13 bases separated the two germline ends. This CDR3 has 15 amino acids. Germline V gene data show CDR1 as SGHAT and CDR2 as FQNNGV. The CDR3 sequence: CASTLGLTSGNTIYF. The DNA of the CDR3 is TGTGCCAGCACCCTGGGGCTGACCTCTGGAAACACCATATATTTT.

This clonotype was recorded a few times. This chain uses TRBV7-9 with TRBJ1-6; TRBD1 matches 7 bases. CDR3 length: 15 amino acids. V trimming: 1 base; J trimming: 14 bases; junction bases outside the gene matches: 11. Germline lookup yields CDR1 SEHNR and CDR2 FQNEAQ (reference sequence). The CDR3 coding sequence is TGTGCCAGCAGCTTAGGACAGGGCTCCTCCAAGGCCCTCCACTTT. Translation: CASSLGQGSSKALHF.

This CDR3 reads CASSQPTSGRVGNIQYF. The CDR3 DNA reads TGCGCCAGCAGCCAACCGACTAGCGGGAGGGTTGGAAACATTCAGTACTTC. The chain employs TRBV4-1 and TRBJ2-4; 14 nucleotides agree with TRBD2. After removal of 2 bases from V and 6 bases from J, the junction contained 6 bases not matched to a gene. Per the germline V gene, CDR1 is MGHRA and CDR2 is YSYEKL. CDR3 length: 17 residues.

The gene calls are TRBV27 and TRBJ2-5; D gene ambiguous. Germline-derived CDR1 and CDR2 are MNHEY and SMNVEV (reference sequence). The CDR3 runs 13 residues. V was cut by 3 bases and J by 5 bases, with 10 bases left in between. CDR3 protein: CASSLIMAETQYF. In nucleotides, the CDR3 is TGTGCCAGCAGTTTGATAATGGCGGAGACCCAGTACTTC.

V is TRBV20-1 and J is TRBJ1-1; D is uncertain. In germline, CDR1 is DFQATT, CDR2 SNEGSKA (reference sequence). The germline V and J ends were trimmed by 5 bases and 6 bases, with 13 bases remaining between them. The CDR3 runs 12 residues. CDR3 sequence (DNA): TGCAGTGCTCGGGCTTCGGAGGCTGAAGCTTTCTTT. This translates into CSARASEAEAFF.

The chain links TRBV7-2 to TRBJ2-7; 9 bases align to TRBD1. Germline CDR1 SGHTA, CDR2 FQGNSA. V lost 1 base, J lost 6 bases, and 10 bases stayed unmatched. CDR3 length equals 16 residues. This CDR3 is CASSLGVGTGGSEQYF. In DNA form, the CDR3 reads TGTGCCAGCAGCTTAGGAGTTGGAACAGGGGGCTCCGAGCAGTACTTC.